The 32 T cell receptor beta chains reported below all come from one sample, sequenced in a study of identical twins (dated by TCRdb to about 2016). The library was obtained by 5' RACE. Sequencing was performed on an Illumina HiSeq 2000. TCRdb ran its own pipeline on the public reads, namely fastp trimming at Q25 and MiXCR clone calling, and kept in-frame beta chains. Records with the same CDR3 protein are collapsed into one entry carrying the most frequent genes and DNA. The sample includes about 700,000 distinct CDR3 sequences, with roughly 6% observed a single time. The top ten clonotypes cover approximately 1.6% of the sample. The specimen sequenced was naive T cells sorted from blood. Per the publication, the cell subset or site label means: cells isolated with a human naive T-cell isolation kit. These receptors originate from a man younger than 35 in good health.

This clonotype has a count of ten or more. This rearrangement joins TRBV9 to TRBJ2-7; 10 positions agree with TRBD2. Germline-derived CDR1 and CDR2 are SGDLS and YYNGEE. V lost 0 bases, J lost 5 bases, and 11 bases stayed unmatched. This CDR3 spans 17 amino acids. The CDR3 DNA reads TGTGCCAGCAGCGTAGATGCTAGCGGGAGTCGGATGGACGAGCAGTACTTC. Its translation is CASSVDASGSRMDEQYF.

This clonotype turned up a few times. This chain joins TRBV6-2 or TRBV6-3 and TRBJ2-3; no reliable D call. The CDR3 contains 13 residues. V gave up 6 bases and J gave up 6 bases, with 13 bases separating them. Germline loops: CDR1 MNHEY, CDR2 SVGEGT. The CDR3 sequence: CASRGPGPDTQYF. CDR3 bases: TGTGCCAGCAGGGGCCCCGGGCCCGATACGCAGTATTTT.

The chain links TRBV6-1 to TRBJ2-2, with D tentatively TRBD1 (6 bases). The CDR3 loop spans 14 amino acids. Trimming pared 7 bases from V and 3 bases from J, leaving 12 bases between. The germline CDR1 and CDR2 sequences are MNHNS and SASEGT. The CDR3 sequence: CASMKQGDTGELFF. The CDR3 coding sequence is TGTGCCAGCATGAAACAGGGTGACACCGGGGAGCTGTTTTTT.

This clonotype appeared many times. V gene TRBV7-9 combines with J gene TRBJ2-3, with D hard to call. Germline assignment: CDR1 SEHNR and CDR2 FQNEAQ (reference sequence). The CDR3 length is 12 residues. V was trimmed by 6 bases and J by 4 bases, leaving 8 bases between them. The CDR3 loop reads CASSLGPDTQYF. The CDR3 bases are TGTGCCAGCAGTTTGGGCCCAGATACGCAGTATTTT.

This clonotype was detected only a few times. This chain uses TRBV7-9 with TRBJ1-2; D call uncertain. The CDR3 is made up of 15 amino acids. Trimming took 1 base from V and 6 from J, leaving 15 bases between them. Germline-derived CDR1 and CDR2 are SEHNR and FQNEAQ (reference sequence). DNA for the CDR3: TGTGCCAGCAGCTTAGATGGTTCGGCAGCTGATGGCTACACCTTC. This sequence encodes CASSLDGSAADGYTF.

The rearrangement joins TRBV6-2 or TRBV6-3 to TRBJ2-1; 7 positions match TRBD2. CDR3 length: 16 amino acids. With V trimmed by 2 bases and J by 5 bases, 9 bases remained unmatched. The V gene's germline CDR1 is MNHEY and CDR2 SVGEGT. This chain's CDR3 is CASSYQGGRYNNEQFF. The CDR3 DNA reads TGTGCCAGCAGTTACCAGGGCGGGAGATATAACAATGAGCAGTTCTTC.

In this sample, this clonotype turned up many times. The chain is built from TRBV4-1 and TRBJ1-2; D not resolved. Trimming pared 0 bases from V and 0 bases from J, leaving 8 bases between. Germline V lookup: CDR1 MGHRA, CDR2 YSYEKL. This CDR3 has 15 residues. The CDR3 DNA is TGCGCCAGCAGCCAAGACCCCACTCCTAACTATGGCTACACCTTC. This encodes CASSQDPTPNYGYTF.

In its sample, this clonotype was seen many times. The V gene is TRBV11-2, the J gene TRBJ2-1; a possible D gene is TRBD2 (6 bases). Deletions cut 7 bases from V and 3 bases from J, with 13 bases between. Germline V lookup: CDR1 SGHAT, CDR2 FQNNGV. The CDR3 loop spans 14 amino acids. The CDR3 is CASTFGGLYNEQFF. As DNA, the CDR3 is TGTGCCAGCACTTTCGGAGGGCTCTACAATGAGCAGTTCTTC.

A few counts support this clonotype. The CDR3 sequence is CASSLRTGAGEQFF. In DNA form, the CDR3 reads TGTGCCAGCAGCTTAAGGACGGGGGCAGGTGAGCAGTTCTTC. The V gene is TRBV7-9, the J gene TRBJ2-1, with D tentatively TRBD1 or TRBD2 (6 bases each). The V gene's germline CDR1 is SEHNR and CDR2 FQNEAQ (reference sequence). V was trimmed by 2 bases and J by 9 bases, leaving 14 bases between them. CDR3 length: 14 amino acids.

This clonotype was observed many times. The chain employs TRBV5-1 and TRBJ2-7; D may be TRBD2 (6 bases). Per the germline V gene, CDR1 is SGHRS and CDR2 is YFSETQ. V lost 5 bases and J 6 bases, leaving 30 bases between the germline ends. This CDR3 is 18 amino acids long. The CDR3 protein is CASRRRVGTPGDRLEQYF. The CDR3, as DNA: TGCGCCAGCAGGCGCCGGGTCGGGACGCCGGGAGACCGTCTCGAGCAGTACTTC.

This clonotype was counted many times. The CDR3 loop is CASSSALGDQETQYF. The DNA of the CDR3 is TGCGCCAGCAGCTCAGCGTTGGGGGACCAAGAGACCCAGTACTTC. V gene TRBV5-1 combines with J gene TRBJ2-5, with D perhaps being TRBD1 or TRBD2 (5 bases each). Per germline, CDR1 SGHRS and CDR2 YFSETQ. V gave up 3 bases and J gave up 0 bases, with 12 bases separating them. The CDR3 contains 15 residues.

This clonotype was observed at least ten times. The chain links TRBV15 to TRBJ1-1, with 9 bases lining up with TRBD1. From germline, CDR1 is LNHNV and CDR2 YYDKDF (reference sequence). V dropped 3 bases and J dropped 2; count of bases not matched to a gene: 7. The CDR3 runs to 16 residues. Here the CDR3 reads CATSRGQGPVNTEAFF. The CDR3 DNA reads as TGTGCCACCAGCAGGGGACAGGGACCCGTAAACACTGAAGCTTTCTTT.

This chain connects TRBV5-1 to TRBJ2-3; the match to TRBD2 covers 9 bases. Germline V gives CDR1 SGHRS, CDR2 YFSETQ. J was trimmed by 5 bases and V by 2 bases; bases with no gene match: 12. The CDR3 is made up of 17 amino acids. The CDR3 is CASSFPSGIGGGDTQYF. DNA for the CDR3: TGCGCCAGCAGCTTTCCTAGCGGGATAGGGGGTGGAGATACGCAGTATTTT.

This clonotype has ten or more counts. The CDR3 nucleotides read TGTGCCAGCAGCTTTGGGGGACCAGATACGCAGTATTTT. The encoded protein is CASSFGGPDTQYF. V is TRBV5-6 and J is TRBJ2-3, with D perhaps being TRBD1 or TRBD2 (5 bases each). Trimming took 2 bases from V and 4 from J, leaving 8 bases between them. This CDR3 comprises 13 residues. Per germline, CDR1 SGHDT and CDR2 YYEEEE. Full variable domain (remainder filled in from reference TRBV5-6 and TRBJ2-3): DAGVTQSPTHLIKTRGQQVTLRCSPKSGHDTVSWYQQALGQGPQFIFQYYEEEERQRGNFPDRFSGHQFPNYSSELNVNALLLGDSALYLCASSFGGPDTQYFGPGTRLTVL.

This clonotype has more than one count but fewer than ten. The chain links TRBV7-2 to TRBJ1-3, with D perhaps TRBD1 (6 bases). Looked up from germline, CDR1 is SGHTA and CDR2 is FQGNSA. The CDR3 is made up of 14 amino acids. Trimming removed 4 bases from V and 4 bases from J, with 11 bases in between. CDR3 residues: CASSWTVDGNTIYF. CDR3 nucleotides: TGTGCCAGCAGCTGGACAGTAGACGGAAACACCATATATTTT. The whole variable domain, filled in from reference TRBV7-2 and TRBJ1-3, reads GAGVSQSPSNKVTEKGKDVELRCDPISGHTALYWYRQSLGQGLEFLIYFQGNSAPDKSGLPSDRFSAERTGGSVSTLTIQRTQQEDSAVYLCASSWTVDGNTIYFGEGSWLTVV.

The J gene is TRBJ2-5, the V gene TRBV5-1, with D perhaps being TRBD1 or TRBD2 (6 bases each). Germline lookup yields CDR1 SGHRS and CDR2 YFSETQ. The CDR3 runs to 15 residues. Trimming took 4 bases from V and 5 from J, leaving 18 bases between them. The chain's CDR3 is CASSPARGLRETQYF. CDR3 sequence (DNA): TGCGCCAGCAGCCCCGCTCGGGGGCTGCGGGAGACCCAGTACTTC. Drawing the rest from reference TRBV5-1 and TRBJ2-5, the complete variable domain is KAGVTQTPRYLIKTRGQQVTLSCSPISGHRSVSWYQQTPGQGLQFLFEYFSETQRNKGNFPGRFSGRQFSNSRSEMNVSTLELGDSALYLCASSPARGLRETQYFGPGTRLLVL.

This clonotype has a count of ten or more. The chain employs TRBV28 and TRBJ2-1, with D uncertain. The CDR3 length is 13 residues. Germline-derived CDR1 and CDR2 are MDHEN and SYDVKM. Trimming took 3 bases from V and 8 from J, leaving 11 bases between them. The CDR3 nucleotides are TGTGCCAGCAGTTTGGATCAATTCGATGAGCAGTTCTTC. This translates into CASSLDQFDEQFF.

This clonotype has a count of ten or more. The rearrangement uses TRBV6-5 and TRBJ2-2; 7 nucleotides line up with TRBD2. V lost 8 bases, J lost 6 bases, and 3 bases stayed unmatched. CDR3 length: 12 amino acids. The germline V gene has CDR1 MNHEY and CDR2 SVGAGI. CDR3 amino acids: CASGGRAGELFF. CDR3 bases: TGTGCCAGCGGGGGGAGGGCCGGGGAGCTGTTTTTT.

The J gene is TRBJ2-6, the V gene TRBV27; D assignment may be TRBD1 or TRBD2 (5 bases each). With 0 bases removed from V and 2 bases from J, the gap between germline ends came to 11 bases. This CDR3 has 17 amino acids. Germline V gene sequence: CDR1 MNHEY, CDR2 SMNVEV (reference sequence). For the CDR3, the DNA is TGTGCCAGCAGTTTATCTGGGGGTGTAGCTGGGGCCAACGTCCTGACTTTC. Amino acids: CASSLSGGVAGANVLTF.

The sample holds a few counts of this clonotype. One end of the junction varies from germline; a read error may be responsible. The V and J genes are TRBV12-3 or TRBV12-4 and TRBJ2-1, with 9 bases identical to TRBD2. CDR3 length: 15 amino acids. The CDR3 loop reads CASSFSASGIGERFF. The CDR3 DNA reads TGTGCCAGCAGTTTTTCGGCTAGCGGGATCGGTGAGCGGTTCTTC.

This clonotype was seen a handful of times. Written as DNA, the CDR3 is TGCAGTGCTACGCGGGAGTTCTCCTACGAGCAGTACTTC. Its protein is CSATREFSYEQYF. The chain carries TRBV20-1 and TRBJ2-7; 7 bases fit TRBD2. Germline trimming cut 4 bases from V and 0 bases from J; bases unmatched to any gene: 3. This CDR3 contains 13 residues. The germline CDR1 and CDR2 sequences are DFQATT and SNEGSKA (reference sequence).

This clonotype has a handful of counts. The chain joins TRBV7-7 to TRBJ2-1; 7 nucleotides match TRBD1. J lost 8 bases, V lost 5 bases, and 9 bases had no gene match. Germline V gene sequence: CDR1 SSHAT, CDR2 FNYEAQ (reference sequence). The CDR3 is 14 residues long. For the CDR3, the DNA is TGTGCCAGCAGCCGAAACAGGGGTTCCGATGAGCAGTTCTTC. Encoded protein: CASSRNRGSDEQFF.

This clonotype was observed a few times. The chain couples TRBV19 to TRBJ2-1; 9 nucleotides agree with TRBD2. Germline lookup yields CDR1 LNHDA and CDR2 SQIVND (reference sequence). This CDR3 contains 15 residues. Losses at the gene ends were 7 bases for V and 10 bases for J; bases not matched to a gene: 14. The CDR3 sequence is CASTPGLAKSGEQFF. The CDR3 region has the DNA TGTGCCAGTACCCCCGGACTAGCGAAATCCGGGGAGCAGTTCTTC.

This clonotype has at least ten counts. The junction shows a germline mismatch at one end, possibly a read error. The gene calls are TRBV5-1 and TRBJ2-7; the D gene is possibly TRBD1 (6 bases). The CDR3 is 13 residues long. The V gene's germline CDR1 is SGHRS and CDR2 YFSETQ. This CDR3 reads CASSLDRDYEQYF. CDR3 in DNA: TGTGCCAGCAGCCTGGACAGAGACTACGAGCAGTACTTC.

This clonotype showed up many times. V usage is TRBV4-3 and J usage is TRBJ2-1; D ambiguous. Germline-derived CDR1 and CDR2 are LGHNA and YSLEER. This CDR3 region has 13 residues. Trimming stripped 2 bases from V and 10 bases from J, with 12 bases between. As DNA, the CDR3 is TGCGCCAGCAGCCAAAAGGGATTAGTGGAGCAGTTCTTC. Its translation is CASSQKGLVEQFF.

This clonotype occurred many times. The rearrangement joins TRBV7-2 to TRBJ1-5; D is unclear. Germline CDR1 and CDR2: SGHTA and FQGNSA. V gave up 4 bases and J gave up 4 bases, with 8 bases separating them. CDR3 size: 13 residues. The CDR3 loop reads CASSSIGNQPQHF. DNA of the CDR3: TGTGCCAGCAGCTCCATAGGGAATCAGCCCCAGCATTTT.

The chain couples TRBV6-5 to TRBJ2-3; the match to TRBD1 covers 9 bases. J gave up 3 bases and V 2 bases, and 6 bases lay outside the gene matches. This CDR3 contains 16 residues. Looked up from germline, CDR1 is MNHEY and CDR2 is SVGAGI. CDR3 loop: CASSYGQGLSTDTQYF. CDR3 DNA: TGTGCCAGCAGTTACGGACAGGGGCTATCTACAGATACGCAGTATTTT.

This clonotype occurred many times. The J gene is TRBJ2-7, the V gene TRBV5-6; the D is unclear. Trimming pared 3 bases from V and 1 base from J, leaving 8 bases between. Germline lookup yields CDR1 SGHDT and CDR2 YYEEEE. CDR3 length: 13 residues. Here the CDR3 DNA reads TGTGCCAGCAGCTCTAAGGGTTCCTACGAGCAGTACGTC. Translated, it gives CASSSKGSYEQYV.

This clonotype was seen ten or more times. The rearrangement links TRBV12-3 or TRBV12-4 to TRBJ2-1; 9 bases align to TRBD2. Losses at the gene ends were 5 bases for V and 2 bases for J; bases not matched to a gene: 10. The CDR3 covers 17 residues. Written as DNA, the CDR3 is TGTGCCAGCAGTACCGATGCGGGAGGGGGCCCCTACAATGAGCAGTTCTTC. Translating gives CASSTDAGGGPYNEQFF.

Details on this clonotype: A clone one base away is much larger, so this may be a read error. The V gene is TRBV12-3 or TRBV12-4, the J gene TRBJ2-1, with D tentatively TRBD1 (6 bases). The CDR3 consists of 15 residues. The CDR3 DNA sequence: TGTTCCAGCAGTTTGGGCGGCAGGGGAAACAATGAGCAGTTCTTC. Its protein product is CSSSLGGRGNNEQFF.

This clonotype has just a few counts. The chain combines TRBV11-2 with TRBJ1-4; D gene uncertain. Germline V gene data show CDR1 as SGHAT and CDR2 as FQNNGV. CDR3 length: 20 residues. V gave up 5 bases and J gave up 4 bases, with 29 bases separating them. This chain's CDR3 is CASSQAPPGRLAGLNEKLFF. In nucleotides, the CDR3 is TGTGCCAGCAGCCAGGCGCCCCCTGGCCGTTTGGCAGGACTTAATGAAAAACTGTTTTTT.

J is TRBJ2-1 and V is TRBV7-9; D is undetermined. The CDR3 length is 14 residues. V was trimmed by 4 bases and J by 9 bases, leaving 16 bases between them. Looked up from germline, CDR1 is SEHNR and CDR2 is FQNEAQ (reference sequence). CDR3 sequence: CASSSTPETGEQFF. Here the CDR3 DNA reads TGTGCCAGCAGCTCAACCCCCGAAACGGGTGAGCAGTTCTTC.